The following is a T cell receptor (beta chain) sequence with its context. Its antigen remains unidentified. Clones were read by immunoSEQ multiplex PCR, and TCRdb kept only the in-frame ones, dropping some. The table shows 90,000 to 150,000 clones, with over 85% occurring only once. Germline values: CDR1 MNHEY, CDR2 SMNVEV (reference sequence). Trimming took 3 bases from V and 10 from J, leaving 14 bases between them. The length of the CDR3 is 13 residues. These data originate in a study of T cell responses to AZD1222 COVID-19 vaccine. Study-wide results and caveats: Clonal diversity was possibly underestimated; the donors were predominantly white British and more often female.

The chain couples TRBV27 to TRBJ2-3, with a weak D call TRBD2 (7 bases). The input for sequencing was peripheral blood, taken on day 0 of AZD1222 vaccination. This TCR was recovered from an adult in good health. Written as DNA, the CDR3 is TGTGCCAGCAGTTTCGGGGGGCCCTCTGCGCAGTATTTT. It encodes CASSFGGPSAQYF.